At least ten counts were recorded for the clone carrying this T cell receptor beta chain. The data were taken from a study of T cell repertoires in cytomegalovirus infection. This CDR3 region has 20 residues. Germline-derived CDR1 and CDR2 are MGHRA and YSYEKL. V was clipped by 0 bases and J by 6 bases; unmatched bases: 15. Each CDR3 protein gets one entry after TCRdb re-called the reads with MiXCR. In the table there are under 600,000 distinct CDR3 sequences, 16% of which are singletons. This TCR was recovered from a human donor in good health (CMV status not recorded). Some clones in this sample may be carry-over from other donors' samples. Sequenced sample: CD8+ T cells from PBMCs. The chain links TRBV4-1 to TRBJ2-1; TRBD2 agrees at 12 bases. The CDR3 coding sequence is TGCGCCAGCAGCCAAGAACGGCGTCTAGCGGGAGGGCCAGGATTCAATGAGCAGTTCTTC. This translates into CASSQERRLAGGPGFNEQFF.